This TCR beta chain was sequenced for a study of read filtering for tumor transcriptome and immune sequencing. Molecular barcoded adaptors covering alpha/delta and beta/gamma chains were used on about 0.4 ug RNA. TCRdb re-analysed the reads in MiXCR, keeping a single row per CDR3 protein. The sample lists approximately 90,000 distinct CDR3 sequences, around a fifth occurring once. V dropped 3 bases and J dropped 4; count of bases not matched to a gene: 4. From germline, CDR1 is SGHRS and CDR2 YFSETQ. This CDR3 region has 15 residues. This clonotype was seen at least ten times. Sequenced: a population of CD138-negative cells sorted from bone marrow. The chain couples TRBV5-1 to TRBJ2-2, with 9 bases matching TRBD2. This receptor was obtained from a donor aged 40 or over with multiple myeloma. The CDR3 DNA reads TGCGCCAGCAGCTCCATGACTAGCGGCACCGGGGAGCTGTTTTTT. Translation gives CASSSMTSGTGELFF.